These 2 T cell receptor beta chains were all obtained from the same sample, sequenced in a study of blood T cells in healthy people across ages. A second PCR of 7 to 11 cycles used a sample-barcoded 5' primer and a J-beta primer mix. One entry per CDR3 protein, called by TCRdb with MiXCR from the 5' RACE reads. The top ten hold roughly 3.1% of the sample, which has approximately 780,000 distinct CDR3 sequences, roughly 24% seen once. This sample also belongs to another study, concerning T cells of mothers and their children.

The sequenced material came from blood. The receptors originated from a boy younger than 18 in good health.

The chain recombines TRBV4-1 with TRBJ1-3; D might be TRBD1 (5 bases). CDR3 length equals 16 residues. Germline V gene data show CDR1 as MGHRA and CDR2 as YSYEKL. Trimming removed 1 base at V and 4 bases at J, with 14 bases between. The CDR3 DNA reads TGCGCCAGCAGCCAAGCTAGCGGGGCTGACGGAAACACCATATATTTT. Its protein is CASSQASGADGNTIYF.

The chain couples TRBV4-1 to TRBJ2-3, with TRBD2 matching 15 bases. CDR1 and CDR2 from the germline V gene are MGHRA and YSYEKL. V dropped 4 bases and J dropped 1; count of bases not matched to a gene: 6. The CDR3 is 18 residues long. CDR3 in DNA: TGCGCCAGCAGCCGGGGGACTAGCGGGGGGACGCGCACAGATACGCAGTATTTT. Amino acids: CASSRGTSGGTRTDTQYF.